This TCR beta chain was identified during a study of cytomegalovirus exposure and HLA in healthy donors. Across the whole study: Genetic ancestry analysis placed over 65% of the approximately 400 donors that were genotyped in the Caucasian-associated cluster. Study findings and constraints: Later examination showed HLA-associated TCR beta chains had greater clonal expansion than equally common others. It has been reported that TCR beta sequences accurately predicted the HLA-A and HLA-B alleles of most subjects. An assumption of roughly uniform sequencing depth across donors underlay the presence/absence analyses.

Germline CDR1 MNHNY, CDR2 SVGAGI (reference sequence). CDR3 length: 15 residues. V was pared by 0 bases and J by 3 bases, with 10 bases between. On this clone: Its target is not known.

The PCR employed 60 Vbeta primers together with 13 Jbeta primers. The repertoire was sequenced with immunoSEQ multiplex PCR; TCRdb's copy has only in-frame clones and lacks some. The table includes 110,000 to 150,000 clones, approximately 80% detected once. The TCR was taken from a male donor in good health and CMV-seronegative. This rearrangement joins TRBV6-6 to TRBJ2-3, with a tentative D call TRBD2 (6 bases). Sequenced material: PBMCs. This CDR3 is CASSYSLSGTDTQYF. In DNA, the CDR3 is TGTGCCAGCAGTTACTCTCTTAGCGGAACAGATACGCAGTATTTT.